The 2 T cell receptor beta chains reported below all come from one sample, sequenced in a study of CD8+CD57+ T cells in acquired aplastic anemia. Genomic DNA served as template for TCR beta VDJ and CDR3 profiling. TCRdb reprocessed the reads via MiXCR and lists one record per CDR3 protein. The sample includes about 98,000 distinct CDR3 sequences, 55% to 75% seen only once; the top ten take 55% to 65%. CD8+CD57+ cell expansion had been shown by flow cytometry in patients chosen for sequencing. The sequencing sample was made of sorted CD4+, CD8+, or CD8+CD57+ T cells (not recorded which) from PBMCs. The receptor source for this set is a human donor with aplastic anemia.

The chain has TRBV6-1 and TRBJ1-6, with D perhaps TRBD1 (6 bases). V lost 6 bases and J 5 bases, leaving 11 bases between the germline ends. The CDR3 contains 14 residues. CDR1 is MNHNS, CDR2 SASEGT, per germline. The CDR3 reads CASRRQANNSPLHF. The CDR3 nucleotides are TGTGCCAGCAGAAGACAGGCGAATAATTCACCCCTCCACTTT.

V gene TRBV20-1 combines with J gene TRBJ2-7; tentatively, D is TRBD2 (5 bases). The CDR3 is 13 residues long. Germline V gene lookup returns CDR1 DFQATT and CDR2 SNEGSKA (reference sequence). Trimming shortened V by 3 bases and J by 2 bases, and 11 bases separated the two germline ends. CDR3 in amino acids: CSARNRGTYEQYF. CDR3 DNA: TGCAGTGCTAGGAATCGAGGGACCTACGAGCAGTACTTC.